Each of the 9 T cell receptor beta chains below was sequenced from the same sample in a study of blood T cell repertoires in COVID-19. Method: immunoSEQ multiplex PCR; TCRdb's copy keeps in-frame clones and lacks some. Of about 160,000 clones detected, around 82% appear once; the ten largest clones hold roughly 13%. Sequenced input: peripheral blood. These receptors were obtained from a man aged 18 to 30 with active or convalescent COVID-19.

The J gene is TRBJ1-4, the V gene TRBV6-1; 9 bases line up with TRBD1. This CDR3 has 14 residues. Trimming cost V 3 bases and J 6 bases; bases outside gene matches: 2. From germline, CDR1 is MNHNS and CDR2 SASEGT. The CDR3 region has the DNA TGTGCCAGCAGTGACGGGACAGGGTATGAAAAACTGTTTTTT. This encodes CASSDGTGYEKLFF.

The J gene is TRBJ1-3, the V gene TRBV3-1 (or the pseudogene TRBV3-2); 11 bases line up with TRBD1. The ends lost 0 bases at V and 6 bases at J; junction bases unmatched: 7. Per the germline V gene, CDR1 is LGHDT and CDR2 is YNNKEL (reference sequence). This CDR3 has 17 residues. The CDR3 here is CASSQDQRTGGVNTIYF. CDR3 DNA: TGTGCCAGCAGCCAAGATCAAAGGACAGGGGGCGTAAACACCATATATTTT.

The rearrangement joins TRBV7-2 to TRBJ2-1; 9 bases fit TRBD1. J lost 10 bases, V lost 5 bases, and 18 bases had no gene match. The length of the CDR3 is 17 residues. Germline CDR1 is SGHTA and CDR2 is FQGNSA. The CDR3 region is CASSGSPRDRVSWEQFF. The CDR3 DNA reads TGTGCCAGCAGCGGATCGCCCCGGGACAGGGTGTCATGGGAGCAGTTCTTC.

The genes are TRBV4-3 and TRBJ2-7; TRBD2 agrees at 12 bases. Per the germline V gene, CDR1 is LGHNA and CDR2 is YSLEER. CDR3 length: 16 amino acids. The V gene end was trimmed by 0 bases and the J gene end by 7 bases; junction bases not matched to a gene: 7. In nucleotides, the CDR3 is TGCGCCAGCAGCCAAGAAGGGGGACTAGCGGGTCAGGAGCAGTACTTC. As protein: CASSQEGGLAGQEQYF.

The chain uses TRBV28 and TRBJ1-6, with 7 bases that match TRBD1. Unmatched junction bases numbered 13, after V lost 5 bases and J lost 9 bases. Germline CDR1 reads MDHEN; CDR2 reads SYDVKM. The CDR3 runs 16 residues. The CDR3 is CASSPASGQRASPLHF. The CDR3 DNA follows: TGTGCCAGCAGTCCTGCATCGGGACAGAGGGCTTCACCCCTCCACTTT.

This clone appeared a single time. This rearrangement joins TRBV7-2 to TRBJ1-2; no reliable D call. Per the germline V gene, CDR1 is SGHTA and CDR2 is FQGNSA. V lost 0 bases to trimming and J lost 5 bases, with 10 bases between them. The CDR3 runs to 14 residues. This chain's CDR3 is CASSLARRAYGYTF. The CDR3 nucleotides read TGTGCCAGCAGCTTAGCGCGACGAGCGTATGGCTACACCTTC.

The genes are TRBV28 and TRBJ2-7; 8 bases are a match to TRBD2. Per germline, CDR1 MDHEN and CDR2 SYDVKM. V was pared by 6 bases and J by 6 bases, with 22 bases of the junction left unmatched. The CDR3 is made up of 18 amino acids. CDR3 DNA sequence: TGTGCCAGCAGCTTTAAGGATCGAAGCGGGAGTTCACCTGGCGAGCAGTACTTC. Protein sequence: CASSFKDRSGSSPGEQYF.

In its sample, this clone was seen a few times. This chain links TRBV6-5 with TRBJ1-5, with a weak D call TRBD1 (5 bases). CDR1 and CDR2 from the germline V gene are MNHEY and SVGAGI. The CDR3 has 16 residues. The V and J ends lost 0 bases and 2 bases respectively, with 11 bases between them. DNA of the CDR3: TGTGCCAGCAGTTACTCGTGGGGGGGAGGCAATCAGCCCCAGCATTTT. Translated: CASSYSWGGGNQPQHF.

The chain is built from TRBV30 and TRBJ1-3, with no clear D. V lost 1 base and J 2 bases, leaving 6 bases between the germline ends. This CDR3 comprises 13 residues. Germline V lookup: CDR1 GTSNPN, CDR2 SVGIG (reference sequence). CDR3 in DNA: TGTGCCTGGAGTGCCGGGGCTGGAAACACCATATATTTT. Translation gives CAWSAGAGNTIYF.